Only one count was recorded for the clone carrying this TCR beta chain. Its antigen remains unidentified. PCR amplification relied on 60 Vbeta primers (plus 13 Jbeta primers). Profiled with immunoSEQ multiplex PCR; TCRdb holds only in-frame clones, not every one. The table records about 130,000 clones, around 81% of them present only once. These data originate in a study of cytomegalovirus exposure and HLA in healthy donors. General observations from the study: Compared with the approximately 680-donor mean, an Asian-associated ancestry cluster reportedly had fewer N-insertions, according to a later analysis. The study listed some 160 cytomegalovirus-associated TCR beta chains. Researchers reported that a few CMV-associated chains were confirmed in vitro as CMV antigen-specific. Later analysis demonstrated an association between a missense DCLRE1C variant and TCR beta V- and J-gene trimming.

The CDR3 runs 15 residues. The V and J ends lost 2 bases and 2 bases, in that order; junction bases with no gene match: 4. Looked up from germline, CDR1 is LNHNV and CDR2 is YYDKDF (reference sequence). The sequence was obtained from a woman aged 50 to 60 in good health and CMV-seronegative. V is TRBV15 and J is TRBJ2-3, with 7 bases matching TRBD2. Sequenced sample: PBMCs. CDR3 region: CATSRPGLNTDTQYF. The DNA of the CDR3 is TGTGCCACCAGCAGACCGGGACTAAACACAGATACGCAGTATTTT. Full variable domain (missing parts from reference TRBV15 and TRBJ2-3): DAMVIQNPRYQVTQFGKPVTLSCSQTLNHNVMYWYQQKSSQAPKLLFHYYDKDFNNEADTPDNFQSRRPNTSFCFLDIRSPGLGDTAMYLCATSRPGLNTDTQYFGPGTRLTVL.